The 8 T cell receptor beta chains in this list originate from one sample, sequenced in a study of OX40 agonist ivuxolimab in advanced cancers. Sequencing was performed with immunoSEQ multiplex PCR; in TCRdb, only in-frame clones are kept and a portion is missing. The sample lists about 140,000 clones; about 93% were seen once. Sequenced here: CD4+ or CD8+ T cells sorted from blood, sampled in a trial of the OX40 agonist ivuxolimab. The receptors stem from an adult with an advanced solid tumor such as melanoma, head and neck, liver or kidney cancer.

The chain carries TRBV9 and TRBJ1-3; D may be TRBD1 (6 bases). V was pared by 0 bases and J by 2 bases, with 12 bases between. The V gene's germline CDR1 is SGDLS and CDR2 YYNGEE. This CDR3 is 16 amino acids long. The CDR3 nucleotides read TGTGCCAGCAGCGTAGACTCCAGGGGAGCTGGAAACACCATATATTTT. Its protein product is CASSVDSRGAGNTIYF. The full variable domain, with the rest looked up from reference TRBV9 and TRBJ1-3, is DSGVTQTPKHLITATGQRVTLRCSPRSGDLSVYWYQQSLDQGLQFLIQYYNGEERAKGNILERFSAQQFPDLHSELNLSSLELGDSALYFCASSVDSRGAGNTIYFGEGSWLTVV.

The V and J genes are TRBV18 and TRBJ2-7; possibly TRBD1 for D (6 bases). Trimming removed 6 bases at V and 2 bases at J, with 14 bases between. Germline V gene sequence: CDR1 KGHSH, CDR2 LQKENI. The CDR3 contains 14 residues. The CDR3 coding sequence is TGTGCCAGCTCGGACCGGGACACCCCCTACGAGCAGTACTTC. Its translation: CASSDRDTPYEQYF.

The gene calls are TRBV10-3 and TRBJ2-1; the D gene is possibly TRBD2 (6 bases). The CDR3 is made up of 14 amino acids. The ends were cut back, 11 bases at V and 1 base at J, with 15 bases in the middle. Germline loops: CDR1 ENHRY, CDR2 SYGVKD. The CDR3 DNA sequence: TGTGCCCTCGGGCGGGGCGGGTCCTACAATGAGCAGTTCTTC. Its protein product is CALGRGGSYNEQFF.

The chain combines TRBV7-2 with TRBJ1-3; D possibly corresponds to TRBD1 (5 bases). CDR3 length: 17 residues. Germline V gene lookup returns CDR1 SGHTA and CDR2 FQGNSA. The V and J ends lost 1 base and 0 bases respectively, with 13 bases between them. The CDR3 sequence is CASSLGRQRLSGNTIYF. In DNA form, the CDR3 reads TGTGCCAGCAGCTTAGGTCGACAGCGACTCTCTGGAAACACCATATATTTT. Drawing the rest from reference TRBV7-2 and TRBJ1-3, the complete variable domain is GAGVSQSPSNKVTEKGKDVELRCDPISGHTALYWYRQSLGQGLEFLIYFQGNSAPDKSGLPSDRFSAERTGGSVSTLTIQRTQQEDSAVYLCASSLGRQRLSGNTIYFGEGSWLTVV.

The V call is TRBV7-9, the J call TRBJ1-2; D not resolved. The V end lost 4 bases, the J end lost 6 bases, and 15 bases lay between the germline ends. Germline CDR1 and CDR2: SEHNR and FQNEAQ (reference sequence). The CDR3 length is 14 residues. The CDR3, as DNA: TGTGCCAGCAGCTCCGGGTATGGGCCAGATGGCTACACCTTC. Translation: CASSSGYGPDGYTF.

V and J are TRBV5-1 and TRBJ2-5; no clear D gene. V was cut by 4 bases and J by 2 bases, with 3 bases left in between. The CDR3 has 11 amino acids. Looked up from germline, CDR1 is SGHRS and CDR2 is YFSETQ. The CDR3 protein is CASSQQETQYF. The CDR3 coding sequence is TGCGCCAGCAGCCAACAAGAGACCCAGTACTTC. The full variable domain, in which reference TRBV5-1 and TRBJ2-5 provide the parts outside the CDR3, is KAGVTQTPRYLIKTRGQQVTLSCSPISGHRSVSWYQQTPGQGLQFLFEYFSETQRNKGNFPGRFSGRQFSNSRSEMNVSTLELGDSALYLCASSQQETQYFGPGTRLLVL.

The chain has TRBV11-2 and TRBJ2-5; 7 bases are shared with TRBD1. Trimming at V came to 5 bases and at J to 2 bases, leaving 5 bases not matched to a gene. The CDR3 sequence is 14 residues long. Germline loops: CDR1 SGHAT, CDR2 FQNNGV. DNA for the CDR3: TGTGCCAGCAGCCGACAGGGCACTCAAGAGACCCAGTACTTC. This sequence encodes CASSRQGTQETQYF.

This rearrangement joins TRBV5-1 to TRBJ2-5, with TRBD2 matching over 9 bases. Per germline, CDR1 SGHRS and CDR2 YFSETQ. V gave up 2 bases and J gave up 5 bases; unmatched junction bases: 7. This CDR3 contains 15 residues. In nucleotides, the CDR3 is TGCGCCAGCAGCTTTCTAGCGGGACCCACGGAGACCCAGTACTTC. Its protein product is CASSFLAGPTETQYF.